This TCR beta chain appears in the sequencing data of a study of OX40 agonist ivuxolimab in advanced cancers. Study as a whole: Males comprised 70% to 90% of the group, whose mean age was about 61 years (range 23 to 79). Study outcomes and limitations: There was clonal expansion of CD4+ and CD8+ blood T cells by week 6 at 0.1 to 3.0 mg/kg.

Produced via immunoSEQ multiplex PCR; TCRdb's table is partial and in-frame only. The repertoire holds more than 65,000 clones, 85% to 90% seen once, with more than 9% in the top ten. Germline values: CDR1 SGHRS, CDR2 YFSETQ. CDR3 length equals 13 residues. Trimming shortened V by 6 bases and J by 4 bases, and 13 bases separated the two germline ends. This clone was detected only once. What it binds is not known. This chain uses TRBV5-1 with TRBJ1-2, with D tentatively TRBD1 (5 bases). This receptor was taken from an adult with an advanced solid tumor such as melanoma, head and neck, liver or kidney cancer. Sequencing was performed on CD4+ or CD8+ T cells sorted from blood, taken in a trial of the OX40 agonist ivuxolimab. The DNA of the CDR3 is TGCGCCAGCAACGGAGGGGCTACCTATGGCTACACCTTC. Amino acid sequence: CASNGGATYGYTF.